This T cell receptor beta chain stems from a study of blood T cell repertoires in COVID-19. At the level of the study: Sample material is recorded as cDNA or gDNA derived from T cells, B-cell-depleted T cells, or PBMCs.

This CDR3 region has 14 residues. Trimming removed 5 bases from V and 8 bases from J; junction bases left unmatched: 8. Germline lookup yields CDR1 GTSNPN and CDR2 SVGIG (reference sequence). TCRdb's table, derived via immunoSEQ multiplex PCR, lists solely in-frame clones and lacks some. The repertoire holds about 35,000 clones, around 87% seen once, with over 9% in the top ten. The source of this sequence is a man aged 80 or over with active COVID-19. The chain recombines TRBV30 with TRBJ2-4; 11 positions match TRBD1. The sequenced sample consisted of peripheral blood. This CDR3 reads CAWGPGQGGHIQYF. In DNA, the CDR3 is TGTGCCTGGGGACCGGGACAGGGGGGTCACATTCAGTACTTC.